One and the same sample provided the 4 T cell receptor beta chains below, sequenced in a study of blood T cell repertoires in COVID-19. Here immunoSEQ multiplex PCR was the method, and the copy in TCRdb shows in-frame clones only, minus some. Of roughly 350,000 clones listed, around 85% are singletons. Sequencing input: peripheral blood. Source of these receptors: a woman between 18 and 29 years old with acute or convalescent COVID-19.

The chain couples TRBV9 to TRBJ1-4; 8 bases are a match to TRBD1. CDR1 is SGDLS and CDR2 is YYNGEE in the germline V gene. V trimming: 0 bases; J trimming: 3 bases; junction bases outside the gene matches: 19. The CDR3 loop spans 21 amino acids. This chain's CDR3 is CASSVGIGTGRFPGSNEKLFF. The CDR3 coding sequence is TGTGCCAGCAGCGTAGGAATAGGGACAGGACGATTCCCAGGGTCTAATGAAAAACTGTTTTTT.

The chain combines TRBV28 with TRBJ1-1, with 7 nucleotides matching TRBD1. The CDR3 contains 13 residues. V was clipped by 8 bases and J by 1 base; unmatched bases: 4. Germline CDR1 MDHEN, CDR2 SYDVKM. CDR3 sequence: CASGRDRNTEAFF. CDR3 sequence (DNA): TGTGCCAGCGGCCGGGACAGGAACACTGAAGCTTTCTTT.

The V gene is TRBV28, the J gene TRBJ1-2, with TRBD1 as a possible D gene (5 bases). The CDR3 is made up of 14 amino acids. Germline CDR1 is MDHEN and CDR2 is SYDVKM. V was shortened by 4 bases and J by 4 bases, with 13 bases between the two germline ends. CDR3 nucleotides: TGTGCCAGCAGTTCGGACACCGAGACCTATGGCTACACCTTC. Its protein product is CASSSDTETYGYTF.

The CDR3 nucleotides are TGTGCCAGCGAGGGACAGGGCCACAATGAGCAGTTCTTC. Its protein is CASEGQGHNEQFF. The chain recombines TRBV2 with TRBJ2-1, with 9 positions matching TRBD1. The CDR3 runs 13 residues. J was trimmed by 5 bases and V by 8 bases; bases with no gene match: 4. Germline lookup yields CDR1 SNHLY and CDR2 FYNNEI.